This T cell receptor (beta chain) was found in a study of Graves' ophthalmopathy and Graves' hyperthyroidism (dated by TCRdb to the late 2010s). For the wider study: Peripheral blood samples were taken at the time of initial diagnosis, before any treatment was given. To tell Graves' ophthalmopathy apart from Graves' hyperthyroidism, and to predict which patients would progress to ophthalmopathy, the study relied on TCR beta repertoire signatures. In total, over 130 blood samples were TCR-sequenced: 40 to 45 ophthalmopathy, roughly 77 hyperthyroidism and approximately 17 hyperthyroidism-to-ophthalmopathy patients. A discovery set of about a hundred patients (around 40 ophthalmopathy, 55 to 60 stable hyperthyroidism) was enrolled to explore V-J signatures distinguishing ophthalmopathy from hyperthyroidism. An independent validation cohort was composed of about 20 hyperthyroidism patients and roughly 16 patients who later progressed from hyperthyroidism to ophthalmopathy. In over 5 hyperthyroidism patients, the T-cell repertoire of thyroid tissue was compared with the T-cell repertoire of blood. Following sample collection, hyperthyroidism patients were given methimazole at a starting dose of 30 mg daily, and ophthalmopathy patients were given high-dose intravenous methylprednisolone. For training and testing, the roughly 100 patients in the discovery cohort were randomly divided in a 7:3 ratio. General study outcomes and caveats: Most of the expanded thyroid clonotypes with a frequency above 0.001 were also detected in blood, and it was suggested that the thyroid immune response may be reflected by blood repertoires. In cross-validation, the 13-signature model distinguished ophthalmopathy from stable hyperthyroidism with about 87% sensitivity and just under 84% specificity, and in the test set the corresponding values were approximately 80% and 68%. In validation, the model predicted ophthalmopathy progression with about 70% sensitivity and roughly 72% specificity; some twelve predicted patients were CT-confirmed with GO in a median of approximately 6.2 months. Sample size was not statistically predetermined, and group allocation was not concealed from the investigators.

The ophthalmopathy patients had moderately to severely active disease, with a Clinical Activity Score of 3 or higher, a NOSPECS grade of 4 or higher, and a disease duration of less than 3 months. Patients with other autoimmune diseases, uncontrolled infections, pregnancy or lactation were excluded from the study. Clinical symptoms, serum thyroxine, TRAb, thyroid ultrasound and orbital computed tomography formed the basis of the diagnosis. Using Ficoll-Paque density gradient centrifugation, PBMCs were isolated from approximately 11 ml of fresh peripheral blood. Total RNA was extracted using Trizol reagent, and RNA quality was checked on an Agilent 2100 Bioanalyzer. This clonotype was detected ten times or more. This receptor's antigen is unknown. There are no base qualities to consult, and no much larger clone falls within one base. For repertoire sequencing, the TCR beta CDR3 regions were amplified from RNA transcripts. HTBI primers and the Qiagen OneStep RT-PCR kit were used in a first-round RT-PCR, which was followed by a second-round multiplex PCR, size selection and purification. Libraries were sequenced paired-end with 100 bp reads on an Illumina HiSeq2000. The original methods were these. SOAPnuke was used to process the reads, removing any read that contained adapters or uncalled bases, had a mean Phred below 15, or lacked an exact match to the constant primer or identifier. COPE v1.2.5 was used to merge high-quality paired reads. Clonotypes were defined as unique nucleotide sequences and were aligned to IMGT TRB V, D and J references using MiTCR v1.1. The analysis was limited to V-J combinations with a frequency above 0.0001, which together covered more than 99% of repertoires. A TCR clonal expansion and chaos score per V-J combination was defined as the ratio of F50 clonal expansion to chaos observed in the TCRdist matrix. Welch's t-statistics and random forest were used to reduce the features to 10 to 15 V-J combinations, which were then used as input to a naive Bayes classifier. The similarity between thyroid and blood repertoires was quantified using the Morisita-Horn index. The public reads were run again by TCRdb, first through fastp at Q25 and then through MiXCR, and only productive beta chains were kept. Every CDR3 protein is listed once, alongside the most common genes and DNA of its rows. The V and J calls, along with clone size, are taken from TCRdb and not from the paper's own processing. The sample table lists about 400,000 distinct CDR3 sequences, 18% of them with a count of one. About 1.4% of the sample is in the top ten clones.

CDR1 and CDR2, looked up from the germline V gene, are ENHRY and SYGVKD. Between the V and J ends, shortened by 2 bases and 5 bases respectively, the junction contains 21 bases. The CDR3, from cysteine to phenylalanine, totals 18 residues. Only the CDR3 DNA stays, 54 bases, in frame from base 1. Sequenced: peripheral blood. The TCR sequence derives from a woman younger than 30 with Graves' ophthalmopathy. Donor details come from another sample of the same person, matched by shared clones. The receptor chain draws on TRBV10-3 and TRBJ2-2; the D gene is perhaps TRBD2, on 5 matching bases. The CDR3: CAISENPVSGRETGELFF. The DNA sequence is as follows: TGTGCCATCAGTGAGAACCCCGTGAGTGGGAGAGAGACCGGGGAGCTGTTTTTT.